Included here is one T cell receptor beta chain sequence, with context. The antigen is unknown. The data belong to a study of spatial heterogeneity in lung cancer. The study, taken as a whole, reports: Mutation counts in tumors were tracked by counts of expanded intratumoral alpha and beta TCRs.

Time point described: sample taken at primary tumor resection. TCRdb re-analysed the 5' RACE reads in MiXCR, keeping a single row per CDR3 protein. The table includes over 8,500 distinct CDR3 sequences, more than 13% detected once. This CDR3 contains 17 residues. Germline-derived CDR1 and CDR2 are LGHNA and YSLEER. The V gene end was trimmed by 3 bases and the J gene end by 5 bases; junction bases not matched to a gene: 12. This chain links TRBV4-3 with TRBJ2-1, with TRBD1 matching 8 bases. The sample here was lung tumor tissue, taken at surgery. The clonotype was recovered from a male donor with early-stage non-small cell lung cancer. Here the CDR3 reads CASSQRSVDRADNEQFF. The DNA of the CDR3 is TGCGCCAGCAGCCAGCGATCAGTGGACAGGGCGGACAATGAGCAGTTCTTC.